A single T cell receptor (beta chain) is shown here with its context. 60 Vbeta and 13 Jbeta primers were used in PCR. Assay: immunoSEQ multiplex PCR; the TCRdb copy retains only in-frame clones and omits some. Its listing shows some 83,000 clones. The source of the sample is a study of cytomegalovirus exposure and HLA in healthy donors. This CDR3 is built from 11 residues. Trimming stripped 6 bases from V and 13 bases from J, with 15 bases between. Germline values: CDR1 MNHEY, CDR2 SVGAGI. The sequence was obtained from a woman aged 25 to 39 in good health and CMV-seronegative. Material: PBMCs. This chain uses TRBV6-5 with TRBJ1-1; TRBD1 might be the D (5 bases). Written as DNA, the CDR3 is TGTGCCAGCAGGGGACCGACGGGAGATTTCTTT. This sequence encodes CASRGPTGDFF.